What follows are 23 T cell receptor beta chains derived from one specimen sequenced in a study of blood T cell repertoires in COVID-19. Generated by immunoSEQ multiplex PCR, the TCRdb table keeps only in-frame clones and is missing some. The repertoire holds 150,000 to 200,000 clones, about 84% seen once, with approximately 12% in the top ten. Sequencing used PBMCs or T cells enriched from blood (not recorded which). Source of these receptors: a man aged 45-60 years who had recovered from COVID-19.

V gene TRBV28 combines with J gene TRBJ1-4; unclear D gene. Germline-derived CDR1 and CDR2 are MDHEN and SYDVKM. V lost 3 bases and J 8 bases, leaving 13 bases between the germline ends. This CDR3 has 14 residues. The CDR3 DNA follows: TGTGCCAGCAGTTTGAACTCACCGGGAGAAAAACTGTTTTTT. This encodes CASSLNSPGEKLFF. The whole variable domain, filled in from reference TRBV28 and TRBJ1-4, reads DVKVTQSSRYLVKRTGEKVFLECVQDMDHENMFWYRQDPGLGLRLIYFSYDVKMKEKGDIPEGYSVSREKKERFSLILESASTNQTSMYLCASSLNSPGEKLFFGSGTQLSVL.

This clone showed up just a few times. J is TRBJ2-1 and V is TRBV27; TRBD2 aligns across 8 bases. V dropped 5 bases and J dropped 5; count of bases not matched to a gene: 11. Germline assignment: CDR1 MNHEY and CDR2 SMNVEV (reference sequence). The CDR3 is made up of 16 amino acids. The CDR3 DNA reads TGTGCCAGCAGTCCGGATGCCGGGACTAGACACAATGAGCAGTTCTTC. Translating it yields CASSPDAGTRHNEQFF.

J is TRBJ2-1 and V is TRBV4-3, with D hard to call. This CDR3 has 13 amino acids. Germline CDR1 and CDR2: LGHNA and YSLEER. Trimming cost V 0 bases and J 10 bases, with 10 bases left between them. The CDR3 loop reads CASSQEVSYEQFF. The DNA of the CDR3 is TGCGCCAGCAGCCAAGAAGTTAGTTACGAGCAGTTCTTC.

V gene TRBV5-1 combines with J gene TRBJ1-1; D is undetermined. V was trimmed by 4 bases and J by 11 bases, leaving 18 bases between them. Germline V gene sequence: CDR1 SGHRS, CDR2 YFSETQ. The CDR3 covers 13 residues. In nucleotides, the CDR3 is TGCGCCAGCAGCCTTGAGCCCGGGTTTGGCGCTTTCTTT. Translation: CASSLEPGFGAFF.

This clone was counted once. CDR3 coding DNA: TGTGCCAGCAGCACAGGGGGACCCCTTCAAGAGACCCAGTACTTC. As protein: CASSTGGPLQETQYF. The chain uses TRBV28 and TRBJ2-5; 8 nucleotides agree with TRBD1. CDR1 MDHEN and CDR2 SYDVKM come from the germline V gene. V lost 6 bases to trimming and J lost 2 bases; unmatched junction nucleotides: 8. This CDR3 comprises 15 residues.

V gene TRBV10-3 combines with J gene TRBJ2-7, with 10 nucleotides matching TRBD1. The germline gives CDR1 ENHRY, CDR2 SYGVKD. Unmatched junction bases numbered 9, after V lost 7 bases and J lost 6 bases. The CDR3 spans 14 residues. CDR3 sequence: CAITPGTGASEQYF. The DNA of the CDR3 is TGTGCCATCACGCCAGGGACAGGGGCAAGCGAGCAGTACTTC.

The rearrangement uses TRBV6-5 and TRBJ1-2; 7 nucleotides align to TRBD1. Looked up from germline, CDR1 is MNHEY and CDR2 is SVGAGI. The length of the CDR3 is 13 residues. V trimming: 4 bases; J trimming: 2 bases; junction bases outside the gene matches: 1. The CDR3 spells CASSSTGNYGYTF. DNA of the CDR3: TGTGCCAGCAGTTCGACAGGGAACTATGGCTACACCTTC.

This clone was seen a few times. This sequence joins TRBV2 and TRBJ1-6, with D unclear. V lost 5 bases and J 6 bases, leaving 14 bases between the germline ends. The germline CDR1 and CDR2 sequences are SNHLY and FYNNEI. The CDR3 sequence is 15 residues long. The chain's CDR3 is CASSPRERINSPLHF. DNA of the CDR3: TGTGCCAGCAGTCCCCGGGAGAGGATTAATTCACCCCTCCACTTT.

This chain's CDR3 is CASSLASGGASTGELFF. The CDR3 nucleotides are TGTGCCAGCAGCTTGGCTAGCGGGGGGGCGAGTACCGGGGAGCTGTTTTTT. This rearrangement joins TRBV5-4 to TRBJ2-2; TRBD2 agrees at 12 bases. J gave up 5 bases and V 0 bases, and 5 bases lay outside the gene matches. CDR3 length: 17 amino acids. Germline values: CDR1 SGHNT, CDR2 YYREEE (reference sequence).

The chain recombines TRBV4-1 with TRBJ1-2; 9 positions agree with TRBD1. Germline CDR1 is MGHRA and CDR2 is YSYEKL. V lost 2 bases to trimming and J lost 4 bases; unmatched junction nucleotides: 8. The CDR3 totals 16 residues. CDR3 protein: CASSQFKQGAGYGYTF. CDR3 nucleotide sequence: TGCGCCAGCAGCCAATTCAAACAGGGGGCGGGCTATGGCTACACCTTC.

The chain links TRBV16 to TRBJ1-2; 11 bases align to TRBD1. Germline CDR1 reads KGHSY; CDR2 reads FQNENV. V lost 4 bases to trimming and J lost 7 bases; unmatched junction nucleotides: 11. The CDR3 is 16 residues long. The CDR3 protein is CASSPMSGQGAGGYTF. In nucleotides, the CDR3 is TGTGCCAGCAGCCCCATGTCCGGACAGGGGGCTGGTGGCTACACCTTC.

CDR3 coding DNA: TGTGCCAGCAGCGCCGGACAGGGATTAGCCTATGGCTACACCTTC. Encoded protein: CASSAGQGLAYGYTF. The chain is built from TRBV7-9 and TRBJ1-2; 8 nucleotides align to TRBD1. J was trimmed by 4 bases and V by 5 bases; bases with no gene match: 9. Germline CDR1 reads SEHNR; CDR2 reads FQNEAQ (reference sequence). The CDR3 runs 15 residues.

The chain couples TRBV6-4 to TRBJ1-1, with no clear D. Per germline, CDR1 MRHNA and CDR2 SNTAGT. V was cut by 7 bases and J by 3 bases, with 18 bases left in between. The CDR3 extends over 15 amino acids. CDR3 DNA: TGTGCCAGCACCCGGGGAGGGCTTGGGGACACTGAAGCTTTCTTT. Translated: CASTRGGLGDTEAFF.

V usage is TRBV7-9 and J usage is TRBJ2-2, with D unresolved. This CDR3 spans 15 amino acids. With 11 bases removed from V and 2 bases from J, the gap between germline ends came to 18 bases. The V gene's germline CDR1 is SEHNR and CDR2 FQNEAQ (reference sequence). CDR3 sequence (DNA): TGTGCCGTCCCTCGTCTCTCAGAAAACACCGGGGAGCTGTTTTTT. This codes for CAVPRLSENTGELFF.

This clone was observed a few times. The V call is TRBV30, the J call TRBJ2-7; 8 bases are a match to TRBD2. Per germline, CDR1 GTSNPN and CDR2 SVGIG (reference sequence). The CDR3 runs 13 residues. Trimming removed 3 bases from V and 2 bases from J; junction bases left unmatched: 3. DNA for the CDR3: TGTGCCTGGAGGCGGGAGGAGACCTACGAGCAGTACTTC. Protein: CAWRREETYEQYF.

The rearrangement links TRBV27 to TRBJ1-2; D perhaps matches TRBD1 (5 bases). This CDR3 contains 17 residues. CDR1 and CDR2 from the germline V gene are MNHEY and SMNVEV (reference sequence). V lost 5 bases and J 3 bases, leaving 22 bases between the germline ends. DNA of the CDR3: TGTGCCAGCAGTCCAATGGGCGGGGAGGGGTTTTACTATGGCTACACCTTC. Protein product: CASSPMGGEGFYYGYTF.

The chain is built from TRBV12-3 or TRBV12-4 and TRBJ2-5, with D possibly matching TRBD1 (6 bases). Trimming left V 6 bases short and J 4 bases short, with 12 bases between. There are 13 residues in the CDR3. The CDR3 is CASSHGTPETQYF. CDR3 DNA sequence: TGTGCCAGCAGCCATGGGACACCAGAGACCCAGTACTTC.

The chain recombines TRBV7-3 with TRBJ2-1, with D unresolved. CDR1 and CDR2 from the germline V gene are SGHTA and FQGTGA. CDR3 length: 13 amino acids. With 4 bases removed from V and 5 bases from J, the gap between germline ends came to 9 bases. The CDR3 region is CASSSSRDNEQFF. As DNA, the CDR3 is TGTGCCAGCAGCTCTAGTCGGGACAATGAGCAGTTCTTC.

V and J are TRBV5-1 and TRBJ2-1, with 9 bases matching TRBD2. CDR3 size: 15 residues. Trimming at V came to 10 bases and at J to 4 bases, leaving 12 bases not matched to a gene. From germline, CDR1 is SGHRS and CDR2 YFSETQ. CDR3 region: CARRWGGGGYNEQFF. CDR3 sequence (DNA): TGCGCCCGCCGCTGGGGCGGGGGGGGTTACAATGAGCAGTTCTTC.

This chain links TRBV19 with TRBJ1-6; tentative D call: TRBD1 (6 bases). The CDR3 has 15 residues. The V gene's germline CDR1 is LNHDA and CDR2 SQIVND (reference sequence). Trimming cost V 7 bases and J 8 bases, with 18 bases left between them. The CDR3 here is CASTPEGGKYSPLHF. The CDR3 coding sequence is TGTGCCAGTACCCCAGAGGGGGGGAAATATTCACCCCTCCACTTT.

This chain connects TRBV7-8 to TRBJ1-2; possibly TRBD1 for D (6 bases). Germline values: CDR1 SGHVS, CDR2 FQNEAQ. The length of the CDR3 is 14 residues. V shed 5 bases and J shed 1 base, with 11 bases lying between them. In nucleotides, the CDR3 is TGTGCCAGCAGCCAGGACAGCTATAACTATGGCTACACCTTC. It is translated as CASSQDSYNYGYTF.

This clone appeared a single time. CDR3 region: CASSYLDVSSGNTIYF. As DNA, the CDR3 is TGCGCCAGCAGCTACCTAGACGTGAGCTCTGGAAACACCATATATTTT. The rearrangement joins TRBV5-1 to TRBJ1-3; unclear D gene. The CDR3 consists of 16 residues. Germline V gene sequence: CDR1 SGHRS, CDR2 YFSETQ. Trimming shortened V by 3 bases and J by 0 bases, and 13 bases separated the two germline ends.

A word on this clone: The junction and the germline gene differ at one end; a read error may be behind it. This rearrangement joins TRBV6-1 to TRBJ1-1; 8 nucleotides align to TRBD1. The CDR3 is 16 residues long. Germline lookup yields CDR1 MNHNS and CDR2 SASEGT. CDR3 sequence: CASSGGQGAGNTEAFF. DNA of the CDR3: TGTGCCAGTAGTGGGGGCCAGGGGGCGGGAAACACTGAAGCTTTCTTT.